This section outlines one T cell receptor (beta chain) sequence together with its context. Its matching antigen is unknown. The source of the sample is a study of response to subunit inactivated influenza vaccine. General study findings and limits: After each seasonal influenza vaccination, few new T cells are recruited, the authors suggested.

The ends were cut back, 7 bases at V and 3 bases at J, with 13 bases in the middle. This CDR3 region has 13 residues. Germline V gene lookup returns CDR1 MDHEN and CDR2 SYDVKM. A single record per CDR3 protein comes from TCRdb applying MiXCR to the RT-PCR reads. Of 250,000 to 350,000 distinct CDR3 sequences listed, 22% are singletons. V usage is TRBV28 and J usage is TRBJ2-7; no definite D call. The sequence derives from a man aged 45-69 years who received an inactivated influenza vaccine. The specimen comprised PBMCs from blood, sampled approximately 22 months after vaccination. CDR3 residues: CASISSTVYEQYF. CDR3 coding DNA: TGTGCCAGCATATCGAGTACAGTCTACGAGCAGTACTTC.